A selection of T cell receptor beta chains follows, all from one sample in a study of metastatic and nonmetastatic thyroid tumors. MiXCR reprocessed the PCR reads for TCRdb. Counted here are 15,000 to 18,000 clones, 3.5% to 4.5% occurring once; the ten biggest clones make up under 25%. Material for sequencing was tumor tissue. These receptor sequences come from a female donor with papillary thyroid cancer or a benign thyroid nodule (not recorded which). Some clones in this sample may be carry-over from other donors' samples. The CDR3 runs from the conserved cysteine through the conserved F or W. Expanded clones are given a class, and other clones once, few, many or no size at all.

V gene,clone size,CDR3 protein
TRBV20-1,-,CSATRGQGSYNEQFF
TRBV2,medium-sized,CASGFTGGGTDTQYF
TRBV11-3,medium-sized,CASSLGRDGMTADTQYF
TRBV11-2,few,CASIKDRAGTYEQYF
TRBV6-4,many,CASSSGSTGELFF
TRBV20-1,few,CSARLKGLAGYTYEQYF
TRBV11-2,few,CASSPQTGRGSPLHF
TRBV7-2,-,CASSPQGDTQYF
TRBV19,few,CASSFGLATYEQYF
TRBV7-9,-,CASSFRQGITTGELFF
TRBV24-1,-,CATSDGGYNEQFF
TRBV15,-,CATTRLADTDTQYF
TRBV6-2/TRBV6-3,few,CASSVSGRVHEQYF
TRBV10-3,few,CAISDRDSYNEQFF
TRBV12-3/TRBV12-4,-,CASSPTGDRVNTEAFF
TRBV7-8,many,CASSIRDSDNEQFF
TRBV10-1,-,CSSSAGGSGNEQFF
TRBV6-2/TRBV6-3,-,CASRSRDYGYTF
TRBV6-4,-,CASSLGWAGELFF
TRBV7-7,-,CASNLGLEHEQFF
TRBV3-1,-,CASSQFRVDEKLFF
TRBV6-1,-,CASEEGGKDTDDQYF
TRBV24-1,few,CATSDLRAGTGELFF
TRBV11-1,medium-sized,CASSPISGSSYEQYF
TRBV6-1,many,CASRVGAGYGYTF
TRBV28,medium-sized,CASSRDTVHTDTQYF
TRBV2,medium-sized,CASSEGRIAPAEQFF
TRBV20-1,-,CSADTPGSHNEQFF
TRBV2,-,CASSDDRGTDTQYF
TRBV20-1,few,CSADGTREGLNNEQFF
TRBV6-1,few,CASSEQTSGYNEQFF
TRBV4-2,-,CASSQTPRGATQVGANVLTF
TRBV15,-,CATSSGTAAEAFF
TRBV4-1,few,CASSHWTGDTEAFF
TRBV7-3,large,CASSLRTHGAGELFF
TRBV6-4,few,CASSDSSGADTQYF
TRBV6-2/TRBV6-3,few,CASSRDRANTEAFF
TRBV6-2/TRBV6-3,many,CASSHQIDRGGQPQHF
TRBV6-2/TRBV6-3,few,CASSYGVYEQYF
TRBV7-9,-,CASNFQVNYGYTF
TRBV7-9,-,CASSPPSGTIYEQYF
TRBV24-1,many,CATSDRTGFEAFF
TRBV6-5,few,CASSYSGLAADTQYF
TRBV6-1,medium-sized,CASIARRDSNQPQHF
TRBV5-4,many,CASSLVPLSYEQYF
TRBV12-3/TRBV12-4,-,CASLYQGGSYEQYF
TRBV7-3,few,CASSSGLRDDEQFF
TRBV7-3,-,CASSLIDYNEQFF
TRBV6-1,few,CASSPRGHSYEQYF
TRBV24-1,few,CATSDPMGNYGYTF
TRBV10-1,many,CASSESRAPSDTQYF
TRBV27,few,CASSLSTPLYGYTF
TRBV6-5,few,CASSYSRDNTGELFF
TRBV2,medium-sized,CASMEFEPDNSPLHF